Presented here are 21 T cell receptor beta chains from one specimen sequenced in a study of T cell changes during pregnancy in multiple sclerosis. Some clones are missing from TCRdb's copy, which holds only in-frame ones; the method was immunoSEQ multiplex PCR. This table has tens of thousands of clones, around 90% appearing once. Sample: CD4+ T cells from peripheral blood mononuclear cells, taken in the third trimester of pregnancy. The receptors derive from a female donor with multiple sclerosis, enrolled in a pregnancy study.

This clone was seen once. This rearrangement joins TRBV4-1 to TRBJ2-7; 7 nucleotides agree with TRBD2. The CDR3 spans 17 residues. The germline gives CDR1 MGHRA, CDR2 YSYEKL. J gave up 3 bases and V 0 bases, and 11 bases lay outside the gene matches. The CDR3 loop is CASSQDSGTTLVYEQYF. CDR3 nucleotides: TGCGCCAGCAGCCAAGATTCAGGGACTACCTTAGTCTACGAGCAGTACTTC.

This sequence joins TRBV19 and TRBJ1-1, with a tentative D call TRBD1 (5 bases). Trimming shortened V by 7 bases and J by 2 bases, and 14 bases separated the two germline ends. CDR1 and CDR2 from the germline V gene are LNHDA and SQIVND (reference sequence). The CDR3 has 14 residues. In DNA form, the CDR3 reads TGTGCCAGTAAGTCCTTGGGGGGAAACACTGAAGCTTTCTTT. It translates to CASKSLGGNTEAFF.

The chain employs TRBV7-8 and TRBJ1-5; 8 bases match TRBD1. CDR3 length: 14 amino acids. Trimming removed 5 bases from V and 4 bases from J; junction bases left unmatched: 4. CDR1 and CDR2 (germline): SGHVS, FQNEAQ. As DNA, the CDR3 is TGTGCCAGCAGCCGGGACAGGAAAAATCAGCCCCAGCATTTT. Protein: CASSRDRKNQPQHF.

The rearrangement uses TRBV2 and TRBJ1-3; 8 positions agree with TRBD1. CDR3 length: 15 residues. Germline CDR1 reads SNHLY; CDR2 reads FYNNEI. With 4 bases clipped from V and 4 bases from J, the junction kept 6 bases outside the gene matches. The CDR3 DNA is TGTGCCAGCAGTGCTATCCAGGGGGCAGGAAACACCATATATTTT. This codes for CASSAIQGAGNTIYF.

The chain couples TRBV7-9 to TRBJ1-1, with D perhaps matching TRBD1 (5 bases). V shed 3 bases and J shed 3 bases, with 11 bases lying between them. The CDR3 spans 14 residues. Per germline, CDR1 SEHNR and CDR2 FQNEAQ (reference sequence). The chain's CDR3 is CASSFGTGDTEAFF. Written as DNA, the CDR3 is TGTGCCAGCAGCTTTGGGACTGGGGACACTGAAGCTTTCTTT.

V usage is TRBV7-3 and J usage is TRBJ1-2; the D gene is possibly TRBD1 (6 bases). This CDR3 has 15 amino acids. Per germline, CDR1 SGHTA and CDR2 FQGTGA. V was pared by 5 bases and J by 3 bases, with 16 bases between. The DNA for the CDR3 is TGTGCCAGCAGCCCCGGCGGGGGGCCTTACTATGGCTACACCTTC. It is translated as CASSPGGGPYYGYTF.

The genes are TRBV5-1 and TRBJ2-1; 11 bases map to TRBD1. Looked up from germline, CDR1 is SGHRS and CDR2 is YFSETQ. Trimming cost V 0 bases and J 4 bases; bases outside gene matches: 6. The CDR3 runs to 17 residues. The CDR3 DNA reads TGCGCCAGCAGCTTGGGACCCGGGACAGGGGGTTACAATGAGCAGTTCTTC. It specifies CASSLGPGTGGYNEQFF.

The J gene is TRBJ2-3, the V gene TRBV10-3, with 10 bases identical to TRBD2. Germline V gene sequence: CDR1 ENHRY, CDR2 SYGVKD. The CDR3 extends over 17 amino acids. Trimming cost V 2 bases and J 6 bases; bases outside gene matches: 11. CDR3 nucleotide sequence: TGTGCCATCAGTGAGAAGGCTAGCGGGGGATTCAGGGATACGCAGTATTTT. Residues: CAISEKASGGFRDTQYF.

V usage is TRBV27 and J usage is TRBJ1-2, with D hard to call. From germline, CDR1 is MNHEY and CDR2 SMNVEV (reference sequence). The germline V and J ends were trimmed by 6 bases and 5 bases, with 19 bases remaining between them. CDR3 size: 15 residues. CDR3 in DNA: TGTGCCAGCAGCCTTCTGCCCACCACGGAGTATGGCTACACCTTC. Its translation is CASSLLPTTEYGYTF.

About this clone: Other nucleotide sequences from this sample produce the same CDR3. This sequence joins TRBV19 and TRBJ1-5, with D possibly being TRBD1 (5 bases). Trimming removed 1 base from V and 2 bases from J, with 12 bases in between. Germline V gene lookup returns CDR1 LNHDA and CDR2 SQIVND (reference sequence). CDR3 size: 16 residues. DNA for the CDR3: TGTGCCAGTAGTATAGGAGGAGGGGTCGGCAATCAGCCCCAGCATTTT. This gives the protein CASSIGGGVGNQPQHF.

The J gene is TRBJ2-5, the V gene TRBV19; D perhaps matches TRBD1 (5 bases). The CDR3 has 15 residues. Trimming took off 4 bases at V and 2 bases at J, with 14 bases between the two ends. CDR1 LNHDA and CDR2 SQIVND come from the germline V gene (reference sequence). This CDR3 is CASSSLGAAQETQYF. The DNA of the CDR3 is TGTGCCAGTAGTAGTCTAGGGGCGGCACAAGAGACCCAGTACTTC.

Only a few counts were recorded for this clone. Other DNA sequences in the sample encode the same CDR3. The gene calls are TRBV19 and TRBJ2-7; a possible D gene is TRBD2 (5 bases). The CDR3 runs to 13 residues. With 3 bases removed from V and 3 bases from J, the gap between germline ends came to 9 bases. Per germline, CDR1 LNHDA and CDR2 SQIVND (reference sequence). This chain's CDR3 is CASSIGEGYEQYF. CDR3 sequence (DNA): TGTGCCAGTAGTATTGGTGAGGGCTACGAGCAGTACTTC. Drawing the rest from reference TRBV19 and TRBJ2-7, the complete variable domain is DGGITQSPKYLFRKEGQNVTLSCEQNLNHDAMYWYRQDPGQGLRLIYYSQIVNDFQKGDIAEGYSVSREKKESFPLTVTSAQKNPTAFYLCASSIGEGYEQYFGPGTRLTVT.

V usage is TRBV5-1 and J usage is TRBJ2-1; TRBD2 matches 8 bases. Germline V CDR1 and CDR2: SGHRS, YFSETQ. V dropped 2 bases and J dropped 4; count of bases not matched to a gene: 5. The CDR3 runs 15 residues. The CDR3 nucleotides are TGCGCCAGCAGCTTAGCGGGAGACCTTTACAATGAGCAGTTCTTC. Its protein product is CASSLAGDLYNEQFF.

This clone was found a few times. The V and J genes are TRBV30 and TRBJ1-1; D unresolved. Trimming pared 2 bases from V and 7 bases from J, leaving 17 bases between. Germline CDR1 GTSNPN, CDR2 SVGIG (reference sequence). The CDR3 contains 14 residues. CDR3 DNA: TGTGCCTGGAGTCCACGTCAAGGAGCCCTTGAAGCTTTCTTT. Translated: CAWSPRQGALEAFF.

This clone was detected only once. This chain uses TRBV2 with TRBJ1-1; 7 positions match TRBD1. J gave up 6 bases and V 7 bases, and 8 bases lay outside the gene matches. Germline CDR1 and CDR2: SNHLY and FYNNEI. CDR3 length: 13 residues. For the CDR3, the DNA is TGTGCCAGCATCCCCCTCGGGACAGCTGAAGCTTTCTTT. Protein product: CASIPLGTAEAFF. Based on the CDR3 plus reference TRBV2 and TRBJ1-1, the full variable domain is EPEVTQTPSHQVTQMGQEVILRCVPISNHLYFYWYRQILGQKVEFLVSFYNNEISEKSEIFDDQFSVERPDGSNFTLKIRSTKLEDSAMYFCASIPLGTAEAFFGQGTRLTVV.

The CDR3 loop is CASSDLQGSTDTQYF. DNA for the CDR3: TGTGCCAGCTCCGACCTTCAGGGGTCCACAGATACGCAGTATTTT. The chain has TRBV18 and TRBJ2-3, with D maybe TRBD1 (6 bases). V lost 6 bases to trimming and J lost 2 bases, with 15 bases between them. This CDR3 has 15 residues. Germline-derived CDR1 and CDR2 are KGHSH and LQKENI.

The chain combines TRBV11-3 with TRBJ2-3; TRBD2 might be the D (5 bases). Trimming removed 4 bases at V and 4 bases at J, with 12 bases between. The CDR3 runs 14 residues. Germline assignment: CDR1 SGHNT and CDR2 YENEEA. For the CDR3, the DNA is TGTGCCAGCAGCTCGGCCCCCGGGGCAGATACGCAGTATTTT. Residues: CASSSAPGADTQYF.

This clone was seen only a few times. Here the CDR3 reads CASRIGQGAPHEQYF. CDR3 DNA: TGCGCCAGCAGAATCGGACAGGGGGCGCCCCACGAGCAGTACTTC. The rearrangement joins TRBV5-1 to TRBJ2-7; 11 bases map to TRBD1. CDR3 length: 15 amino acids. Germline values: CDR1 SGHRS, CDR2 YFSETQ. The J segment lost 5 bases and the V segment lost 5 bases, leaving 9 bases of the junction unmatched.

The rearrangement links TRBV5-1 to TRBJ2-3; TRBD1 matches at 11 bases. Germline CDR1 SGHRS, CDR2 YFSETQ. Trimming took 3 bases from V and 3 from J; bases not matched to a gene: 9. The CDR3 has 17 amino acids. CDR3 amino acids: CASSSGRGTGGTDTQYF. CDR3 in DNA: TGCGCCAGCAGCTCGGGCCGGGGGACAGGGGGTACAGATACGCAGTATTTT.

The CDR3 coding sequence is TGTGCCAGCAGTCGTACTCCCTACAATGAGCAGTTCTTC. It translates to CASSRTPYNEQFF. The V and J genes are TRBV6-5 and TRBJ2-1; D gene ambiguous. V was pared by 5 bases and J by 2 bases, with 7 bases between. The germline V gene has CDR1 MNHEY and CDR2 SVGAGI. The CDR3 is 13 amino acids.

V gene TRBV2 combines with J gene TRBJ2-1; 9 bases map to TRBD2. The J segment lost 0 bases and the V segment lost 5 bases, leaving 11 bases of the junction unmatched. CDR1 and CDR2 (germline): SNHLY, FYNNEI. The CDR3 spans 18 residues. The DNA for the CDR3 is TGTGCCAGCAGTCTAGCGGGGACCCCTTTAAGCTCCTACAATGAGCAGTTCTTC. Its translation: CASSLAGTPLSSYNEQFF.